These T cell receptor beta chains were read from a single sample in a study of control samples from healthy donors and cancer patients. The method was immunoSEQ multiplex PCR; TCRdb's version includes in-frame clones alone and lacks a portion of them. The data hold some 170,000 clones, with around 96% observed a single time. The sequenced sample consisted of blood. The receptors here all came from a woman aged 30 to 39 in good health. Each CDR3 is given with its conserved first and last residue. Each record gives: J gene, D gene, clone size, V gene, CDR3 DNA, CDR3 protein. A D gene is named only where the DNA matches it firmly. Clone size is shown for a subset of rows, as once, few, many or a class of expanded clone.

TRBJ1-5 TRBD1 NA TRBV18 TGTGCCAGCTCACCACCGGGGACAGACAATCAGCCCCAGCATTTT CASSPPGTDNQPQHF
TRBJ1-2 TRBD1 NA TRBV11-2 TGTGCCAGCAGCTTAGTGGGACAGGGACGTGGCTACACCTTC CASSLVGQGRGYTF
TRBJ2-7 TRBD2 NA TRBV29-1 TGCAGCGTTGGAAAGCGGGGATACTACGAGCAGTACTTC CSVGKRGYYEQYF
TRBJ1-1 TRBD1 NA TRBV29-1 TGCAGCGTGGCCATTTTGGGGACAGGAGGTCCTGAAGCTTTCTTT CSVAILGTGGPEAFF
TRBJ1-2 TRBD1 NA TRBV27 TGTGCCAGCAGTTTATCCAAACTACACCGACAGGGGAACTATGGCTACACCTTC CASSLSKLHRQGNYGYTF
TRBJ1-3 NA once TRBV15 TGTGCCACCAGCAGAGTGGCTACAGGGTCTGGAAACACCATATATTTT CATSRVATGSGNTIYF
TRBJ2-4 NA NA TRBV28 TGTGCCAGCAGTCTAGACCCGGGACTAGCCAAAAACATTCAGTACTTC CASSLDPGLAKNIQYF
TRBJ2-1 NA NA TRBV2 TGTGCCAGCAGGGTCCGGGACTACAATGAGCAGTTCTTC CASRVRDYNEQFF
TRBJ1-2 NA NA TRBV10-3 TGTGCCATCAGGGCGGGACATAATCCCAGTGGCTACACCTTC CAIRAGHNPSGYTF
TRBJ2-7 NA NA TRBV2 TGTGCCAGCAGTGATATAGTAGACGAGCAGTACTTC CASSDIVDEQYF
TRBJ2-5 NA NA TRBV3-1/TRBV3-2 TGTGCCAGCAGCCAAGATCCCCGGCGGACGGCCTTACGGGGGACCCAGTACTTC CASSQDPRRTALRGTQYF
TRBJ1-4 TRBD1 NA TRBV18 TGTGCCAGCTCACCTGGGACAGGGCAGGAAAAACTGTTTTTT CASSPGTGQEKLFF
TRBJ1-1 NA NA TRBV7-2 TGTGCCAGCAGCTTAGCGTGGAGTCTTTTCTTT CASSLAWSLFF
TRBJ1-1 TRBD1 NA TRBV2 TGTGCCAGCAGTAAAAACCTCCGGGACAGCACTGAAGCTTTCTTT CASSKNLRDSTEAFF
TRBJ2-7 NA NA TRBV27 TGTGCCAGCAGTTTACGGGGGGCTATCGACGAGCAGTACTTC CASSLRGAIDEQYF
TRBJ2-1 NA NA TRBV5-1 TGCGCCAGCAGCTTCCCCACCTCGGGATCCTACAATGAGCAGTTCTTC CASSFPTSGSYNEQFF
TRBJ1-4 NA NA TRBV19 TGTGCCAGTAGTATTCAGCAGGGTGCGAAACTGTTTTTT CASSIQQGAKLFF
TRBJ2-5 TRBD1 NA TRBV28 TGTGCCAGCAGTTTCCCGATTGGGGACAGCAGAGAGACCCAGTACTTC CASSFPIGDSRETQYF
TRBJ2-7 NA NA TRBV4-2 TGTGCCAGCAGCCGAGACAGAACCTCCTACGAGCAGTACTTC CASSRDRTSYEQYF
TRBJ1-2 NA NA TRBV28 TGTGCCAGCACCCCGTTTGACAGGATTAACTATGGCTACACCTTC CASTPFDRINYGYTF
TRBJ1-1 NA NA TRBV5-6 TGTGCCAGCAGCTTAGGACAGCTTGAAGCTTTCTTT CASSLGQLEAFF
TRBJ1-2 NA NA TRBV28 TGTGCCAGCAGTAGGGACATGCCGGGTGGCTACACCTTC CASSRDMPGGYTF
TRBJ2-2 TRBD2 NA TRBV19 TGTGCCAGTAGTATAAGACTAGCGGGGTACGACACCGGGGAGCTGTTTTTT CASSIRLAGYDTGELFF
TRBJ1-3 NA NA TRBV5-5 TGTGCCAGCAGGTGGGAAGGGGGAACTGGAAACACCATATATTTT CASRWEGGTGNTIYF
TRBJ2-1 TRBD1 NA TRBV2 TGTGCCAGCATTCGAGGGACAGGGGACGTTGAGGATGAGCAGTTCTTC CASIRGTGDVEDEQFF
TRBJ1-2 NA NA TRBV19 TGTGCCAGTAGTATCACCCGGACAGCTACGGAAGGCTACACCTTC CASSITRTATEGYTF
TRBJ2-7 NA NA TRBV28 TGTGCCAGCAGCACGGAAGGGGGGCTTTTCTACGAGCAGTACTTC CASSTEGGLFYEQYF